Following are 18 T cell receptor beta chains from one sample sequenced in a study of shared clonotypes between healthy human individuals. The repertoire was sequenced with immunoSEQ multiplex PCR; TCRdb's copy has only in-frame clones and lacks some. The sample consists of roughly 1,000,000 clones, 75% to 85% of them appearing once. Sample: memory CD4+ T cells from PBMCs. This sample's subset: CD45RA-negative fraction. The receptor source for this set is a man between 18 and 35 years old in good health. Some clones in this sample may be carry-over from other donors' samples.

The chain recombines TRBV5-4 with TRBJ2-7; D call uncertain. From germline, CDR1 is SGHNT and CDR2 YYREEE (reference sequence). The germline V and J ends were trimmed by 0 bases and 2 bases, with 9 bases remaining between them. This CDR3 is 14 amino acids long. The CDR3 nucleotides read TGTGCCAGCAGCTTGGGCTCGGATGCCTACGAGCAGTACTTC. It encodes CASSLGSDAYEQYF. Based on the CDR3 plus reference TRBV5-4 and TRBJ2-7, the full variable domain is ETGVTQSPTHLIKTRGQQVTLRCSSQSGHNTVSWYQQALGQGPQFIFQYYREEENGRGNFPPRFSGLQFPNYSSELNVNALELDDSALYLCASSLGSDAYEQYFGPGTRLTVT.

About this clone itself: Other DNA sequences in the same sample also yield this CDR3. The V and J genes are TRBV10-2 and TRBJ2-5, with 8 nucleotides matching TRBD2. The length of the CDR3 is 13 residues. CDR1 and CDR2 from the germline V gene are WSHSY and SAAADI. The V and J ends lost 6 bases and 4 bases, in that order; junction bases with no gene match: 4. The CDR3 DNA reads TGCGCCAGCAGGCGGGGGGTAGGAGAGACCCAGTACTTC. Its protein product is CASRRGVGETQYF.

This clone was seen repeatedly, ten times or more. The chain recombines TRBV30 with TRBJ2-7; D not resolved. With 2 bases removed from V and 13 bases from J, the gap between germline ends came to 6 bases. The germline V gene has CDR1 GTSNPN and CDR2 SVGIG (reference sequence). The CDR3 totals 8 residues. The CDR3 region is CAWSLAYF. CDR3 nucleotide sequence: TGTGCCTGGAGTCTCGCCTACTTC.

This clone was recorded many times. Other DNA sequences in the same sample also yield this CDR3. This sequence joins TRBV9 and TRBJ2-2; D is uncertain. Germline CDR1 SGDLS, CDR2 YYNGEE. Trimming took 0 bases from V and 0 from J, leaving 3 bases between them. This CDR3 spans 14 amino acids. The CDR3 reads CASSVGTNTGELFF. The CDR3 bases are TGTGCCAGCAGCGTAGGAACGAACACCGGGGAGCTGTTTTTT. The full variable domain, completed using reference TRBV9 and TRBJ2-2, is DSGVTQTPKHLITATGQRVTLRCSPRSGDLSVYWYQQSLDQGLQFLIQYYNGEERAKGNILERFSAQQFPDLHSELNLSSLELGDSALYFCASSVGTNTGELFFGEGSRLTVL.

This chain joins TRBV11-2 and TRBJ1-2; D might be TRBD1 (6 bases). V was shortened by 5 bases and J by 5 bases, with 18 bases between the two germline ends. CDR3 length equals 15 residues. The germline gives CDR1 SGHAT, CDR2 FQNNGV. As DNA, the CDR3 is TGTGCCAGCAGCCCCGATTCACAGGGATTGTATGGCTACACCTTC. Its translation: CASSPDSQGLYGYTF.

In its sample, this clone was seen once. The chain has TRBV29-1 and TRBJ2-3; 12 nucleotides agree with TRBD2. The germline CDR1 and CDR2 sequences are SQVTM and ANQGSEA. With 4 bases clipped from V and 4 bases from J, the junction kept 12 bases outside the gene matches. This CDR3 region has 17 residues. This chain's CDR3 is CSVGGLAGGVGADTQYF. CDR3 coding DNA: TGCAGCGTTGGAGGGCTAGCGGGAGGGGTTGGCGCAGATACGCAGTATTTT.

The chain employs TRBV7-9 and TRBJ1-2; 9 bases match TRBD1. CDR1 SEHNR and CDR2 FQNEAQ come from the germline V gene (reference sequence). V shed 5 bases, J shed 2 bases, and the junction held 6 bases outside the gene matches. This CDR3 has 15 residues. Here the CDR3 DNA reads TGTGCCAGCAGCCCCGGACAGGGGTTAAACTATGGCTACACCTTC. Its protein is CASSPGQGLNYGYTF.

The V gene is TRBV12-5, the J gene TRBJ2-5, with 7 bases lining up with TRBD1. Trimming cost V 6 bases and J 5 bases; bases outside gene matches: 3. CDR1 and CDR2 (germline): LGHNT, FRNRAP. The CDR3 length is 12 residues. CDR3 DNA sequence: TGTGCTAGTGGACAGGGGAGCGAGACCCAGTACTTC. It yields the protein CASGQGSETQYF.

This chain uses TRBV4-2 with TRBJ1-2; TRBD1 is a possible D gene (5 bases). Per the germline V gene, CDR1 is LGHNA and CDR2 is YNFKEQ. The V and J ends lost 4 bases and 7 bases respectively, with 22 bases between them. This CDR3 comprises 16 residues. The chain's CDR3 is CASSPGMASVGGGYTF. The CDR3 DNA reads TGTGCCAGCAGCCCAGGGATGGCGAGCGTTGGTGGTGGCTACACCTTC.

V is TRBV19 and J is TRBJ1-1, with D perhaps matching TRBD1 (6 bases). V gave up 0 bases and J gave up 4 bases, with 27 bases separating them. Germline CDR1 is LNHDA and CDR2 is SQIVND (reference sequence). The CDR3 contains 20 residues. CDR3 amino acids: CASSIDERRRKAGEGTEAFF. As DNA, the CDR3 is TGTGCCAGTAGTATAGACGAACGACGGAGAAAGGCAGGGGAGGGCACTGAAGCTTTCTTT.

This chain uses TRBV4-2 with TRBJ2-3, with 8 bases identical to TRBD2. Germline lookup yields CDR1 LGHNA and CDR2 YNFKEQ. V gave up 0 bases and J gave up 1 base; unmatched junction bases: 9. This CDR3 comprises 18 residues. The CDR3 reads CASSQEGPSGGGTDTQYF. The DNA of the CDR3 is TGTGCCAGCAGCCAAGAGGGGCCCAGCGGGGGAGGCACAGATACGCAGTATTTT.

V and J are TRBV18 and TRBJ2-7; D is perhaps TRBD1 (6 bases). The CDR3 has 17 amino acids. Germline V CDR1 and CDR2: KGHSH, LQKENI. The V gene lost 2 bases and the J gene lost 1 base, with 18 bases spanning the gap. In DNA, the CDR3 is TGTGCCAGCTCACCAGTTCAGGGGCGAATTGTTTCCTACGAGCAGTACTTC. The encoded protein is CASSPVQGRIVSYEQYF. The full variable domain, in which reference TRBV18 and TRBJ2-7 provide the parts outside the CDR3, is NAGVMQNPRHLVRRRGQEARLRCSPMKGHSHVYWYRQLPEEGLKFMVYLQKENIIDESGMPKERFSAEFPKEGPSILRIQQVVRGDSAAYFCASSPVQGRIVSYEQYFGPGTRLTVT.

V usage is TRBV20-1 and J usage is TRBJ2-1, with no clear D. The CDR3 length is 11 residues. Germline CDR1 DFQATT, CDR2 SNEGSKA (reference sequence). V shed 3 bases and J shed 13 bases, with 13 bases lying between them. The CDR3 DNA is TGCAGTGCTAGCGCCGACCGCAAACAGTTCTTC. This translates into CSASADRKQFF.

V is TRBV18 and J is TRBJ2-5, with D maybe TRBD2 (5 bases). The length of the CDR3 is 14 residues. The germline V gene encodes CDR1 KGHSH and CDR2 LQKENI. The germline V and J ends were trimmed by 3 bases and 2 bases, with 10 bases remaining between them. Here the CDR3 reads CASSPPTGQETQYF. The CDR3 coding sequence is TGTGCCAGCTCACCGCCCACGGGGCAAGAGACCCAGTACTTC. The variable domain in full, with the rest retrieved from reference TRBV18 and TRBJ2-5, is NAGVMQNPRHLVRRRGQEARLRCSPMKGHSHVYWYRQLPEEGLKFMVYLQKENIIDESGMPKERFSAEFPKEGPSILRIQQVVRGDSAAYFCASSPPTGQETQYFGPGTRLLVL.

The rearrangement joins TRBV6-1 to TRBJ2-7, with TRBD1 matching 9 bases. CDR3 length: 15 residues. The V segment lost 1 base and the J segment 4 bases; nucleotides outside the gene matches: 5. Germline V gene sequence: CDR1 MNHNS, CDR2 SASEGT. CDR3 region: CASSEGGQGIYEQYF. CDR3 nucleotide sequence: TGTGCCAGCAGTGAAGGGGGACAGGGAATTTACGAGCAGTACTTC.

The chain joins TRBV9 to TRBJ1-3, with D possibly TRBD1 on 6 matching bases. The V gene's germline CDR1 is SGDLS and CDR2 YYNGEE. The V end lost 4 bases, the J end lost 3 bases, and 17 bases lay between the germline ends. The length of the CDR3 is 16 residues. The DNA for the CDR3 is TGTGCCAGCAGCAATCAACAGGGACTGGTTGGAAACACCATATATTTT. This sequence encodes CASSNQQGLVGNTIYF.

The chain combines TRBV19 with TRBJ2-6; 7 bases line up with TRBD2. The CDR3 extends over 17 amino acids. Trimming removed 4 bases from V and 4 bases from J; junction bases left unmatched: 10. Germline V gene data show CDR1 as LNHDA and CDR2 as SQIVND (reference sequence). The CDR3 loop reads CASSNQAGAGGANVLTF. CDR3 DNA: TGTGCCAGTAGTAACCAGGCGGGAGCGGGCGGGGCCAACGTCCTGACTTTC.

This clone was seen at least ten times. CDR3 nucleotide sequence: TGTGCCAGCAGCTTAGAAGTCCCCGGACTAGCGGGAGGAACCGCGTGGGAGACCCAGTACTTC. Encoded protein: CASSLEVPGLAGGTAWETQYF. The V gene is TRBV7-8, the J gene TRBJ2-5; 14 bases align to TRBD2. Trimming took 1 base from V and 5 from J; bases not matched to a gene: 18. The CDR3 length is 21 residues. Germline V gives CDR1 SGHVS, CDR2 FQNEAQ.